This T cell receptor (beta chain) was recorded in a study of T cells in Graves' hyperthyroidism and ophthalmopathy. Turning to the study itself: Prior to any treatment, at the point of initial diagnosis, peripheral blood was collected. Findings and caveats of the study: Blood also carried most thyroid clonotypes expanded above 0.001.

RNA transcripts served as the template for amplifying TCR beta CDR3 regions. The HTBI primer set was used in a first-round RT-PCR of the TCR CDR3. Each CDR3 protein gets one entry after TCRdb re-called the multiplex PCR reads with MiXCR. The sample lists hundreds of thousands of distinct CDR3 sequences, 15% to 20% occurring once. Germline V gene data show CDR1 as SGDLS and CDR2 as YYNGEE. This CDR3 region has 14 residues. The V and J ends lost 0 bases and 1 base respectively, with 6 bases between them. Worth noting for this clonotype: Its cognate antigen is unknown.

The J gene is TRBJ2-3, the V gene TRBV9; D gene uncertain. Material: blood. The TCR sequence derives from a woman aged 30 to 39 with Graves' hyperthyroidism. The DNA for the CDR3 is TGTGCCAGCAGCGTAGGAGAACGCACAGATACGCAGTATTTT. Residues: CASSVGERTDTQYF.